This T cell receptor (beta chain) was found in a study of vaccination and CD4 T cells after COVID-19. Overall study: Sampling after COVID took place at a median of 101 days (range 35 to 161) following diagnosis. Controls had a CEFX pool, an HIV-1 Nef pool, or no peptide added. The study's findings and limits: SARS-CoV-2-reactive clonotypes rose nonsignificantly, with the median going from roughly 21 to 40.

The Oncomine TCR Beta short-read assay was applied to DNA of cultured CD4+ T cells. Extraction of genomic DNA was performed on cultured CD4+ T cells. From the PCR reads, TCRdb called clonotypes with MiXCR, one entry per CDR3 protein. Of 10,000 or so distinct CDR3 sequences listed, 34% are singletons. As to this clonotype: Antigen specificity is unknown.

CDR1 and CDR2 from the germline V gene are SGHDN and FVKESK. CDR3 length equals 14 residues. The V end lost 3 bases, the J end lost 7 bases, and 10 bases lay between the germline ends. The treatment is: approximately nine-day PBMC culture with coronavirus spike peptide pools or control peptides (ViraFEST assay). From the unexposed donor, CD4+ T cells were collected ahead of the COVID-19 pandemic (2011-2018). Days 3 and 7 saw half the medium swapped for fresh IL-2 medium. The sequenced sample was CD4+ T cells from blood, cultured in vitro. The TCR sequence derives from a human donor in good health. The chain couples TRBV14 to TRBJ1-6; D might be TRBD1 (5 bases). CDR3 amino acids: CASSQGGDNSPLHF. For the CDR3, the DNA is TGTGCCAGCAGCCAGGGCGGGGACAATTCACCCCTCCACTTT.